This T cell receptor (beta chain) was identified in a study of blood T cells in healthy people across ages. Study-level background: Researchers report that template switching captured about one barcoded beta molecule per two T cells.

The use of a sample-barcoded 5' primer and a J-beta primer mix characterized a second PCR of about 6 to 12 cycles. Each cDNA molecule was tagged by a template-switch adaptor that had 12 random nucleotides. MiXCR, run by TCRdb on the 5' RACE reads, gives a single entry per CDR3 protein. The sample includes roughly 930,000 distinct CDR3 sequences, roughly 43% of them seen just once. This clonotype was recorded only once. Its antigen is still unknown. Study results and caveats: The study found more naive CD4+ cells and higher diversity in long-lived than aged donors.

Germline lookup yields CDR1 SGHAT and CDR2 FQNNGV. There are 14 residues in the CDR3. The V end lost 2 bases, the J end lost 4 bases, and 11 bases lay between the germline ends. The source of this sequence is a man younger than 40 in good health. The gene calls are TRBV11-2 and TRBJ2-5; the D is unclear. Sequencing used blood. The DNA for the CDR3 is TGTGCCAGCAGCTTAAGCTCCCCCAGAGAGACCCAGTACTTC. Protein: CASSLSSPRETQYF.